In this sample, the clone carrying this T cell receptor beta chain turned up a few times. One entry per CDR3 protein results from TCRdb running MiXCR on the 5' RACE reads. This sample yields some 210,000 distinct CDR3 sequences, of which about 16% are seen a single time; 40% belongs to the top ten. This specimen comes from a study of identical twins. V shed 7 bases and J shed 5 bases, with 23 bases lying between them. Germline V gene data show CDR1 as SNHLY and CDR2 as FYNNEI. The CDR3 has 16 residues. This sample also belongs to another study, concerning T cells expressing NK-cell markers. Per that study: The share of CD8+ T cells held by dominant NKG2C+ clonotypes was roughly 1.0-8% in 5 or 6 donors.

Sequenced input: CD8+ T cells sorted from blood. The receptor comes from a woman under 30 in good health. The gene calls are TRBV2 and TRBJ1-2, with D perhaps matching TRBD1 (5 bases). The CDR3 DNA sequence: TGTGCCAGCAATACCGGGACGCCCTTTAAGGGATATGGCTACACCTTC. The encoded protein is CASNTGTPFKGYGYTF. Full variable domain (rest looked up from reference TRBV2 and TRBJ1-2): EPEVTQTPSHQVTQMGQEVILRCVPISNHLYFYWYRQILGQKVEFLVSFYNNEISEKSEIFDDQFSVERPDGSNFTLKIRSTKLEDSAMYFCASNTGTPFKGYGYTFGSGTRLTVV.